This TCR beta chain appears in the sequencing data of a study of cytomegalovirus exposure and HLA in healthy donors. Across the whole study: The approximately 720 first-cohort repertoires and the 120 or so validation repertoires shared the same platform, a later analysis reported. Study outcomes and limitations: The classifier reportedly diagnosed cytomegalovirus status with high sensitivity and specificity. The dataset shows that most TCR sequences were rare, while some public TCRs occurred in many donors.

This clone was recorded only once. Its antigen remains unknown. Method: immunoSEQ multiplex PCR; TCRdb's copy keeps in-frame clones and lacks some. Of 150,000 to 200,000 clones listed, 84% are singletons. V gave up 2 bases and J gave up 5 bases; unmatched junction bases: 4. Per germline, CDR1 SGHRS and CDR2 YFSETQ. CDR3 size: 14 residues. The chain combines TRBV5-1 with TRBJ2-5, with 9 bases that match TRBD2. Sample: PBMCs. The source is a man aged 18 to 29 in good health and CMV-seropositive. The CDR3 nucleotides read TGCGCCAGCAGCTTCGGGACTAGCTCGGAGACCCAGTACTTC. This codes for CASSFGTSSETQYF.